This T cell receptor beta chain was retrieved from a study of blood T cells in healthy people across ages. Next came a second PCR, run for about 6 to 11 cycles, which used a sample-barcoded 5' primer along with a J-beta primer mix. Tagging of each cDNA molecule was performed by a template-switch adaptor with 12 random nucleotides. Using its own MiXCR run on the 5' RACE reads, TCRdb lists one record per CDR3 protein. This sample has more than 500,000 distinct CDR3 sequences, with about 25% found just once. Germline CDR1 is DFQATT and CDR2 is SNEGSKA (reference sequence). The CDR3 length is 12 residues. This sample also belongs to another study, concerning T cells of mothers and their children.

This sequence was found in a boy younger than 10 in good health. Sequenced material: blood. The genes are TRBV20-1 and TRBJ2-5; D perhaps matches TRBD1 (6 bases). This CDR3 reads CCTPGPQGPQYF. CDR3 DNA: TGCTGCACTCCGGGACCACAGGGACCCCAGTACTTC.